These 21 T cell receptor beta chains were all obtained from the same sample, sequenced in a study of OX40 agonist ivuxolimab in advanced cancers. The table came from immunoSEQ multiplex PCR; TCRdb's copy has only in-frame clones and leaves some out. The repertoire has about 47,000 clones, roughly 80% of them found once; the top ten carry 20% to 25%. Material: CD4+ or CD8+ T cells sorted from blood, obtained in a trial of the OX40 agonist ivuxolimab. These receptors were collected from an adult with an advanced solid tumor such as melanoma, head and neck, liver or kidney cancer.

In the case of this clone: At one end, the junction sequence differs from germline, possibly due to a read error. This chain joins TRBV11-2 and TRBJ1-1; no reliable D call. Looked up from germline, CDR1 is SGHAT and CDR2 is FQNNGV. CDR3 size: 12 residues. The CDR3 DNA reads TGTGCCAGCAGCCTAGAAAACACTGAAGCTTTCTTT. Its translation is CASSLENTEAFF.

This rearrangement joins TRBV7-9 to TRBJ2-7; the D is unclear. CDR1 and CDR2 from the germline V gene are SEHNR and FQNEAQ (reference sequence). The V gene lost 4 bases and the J gene lost 3 bases, with 13 bases spanning the gap. This CDR3 is built from 14 residues. CDR3 amino acids: CASSSTGYFYEQYF. The DNA of the CDR3 is TGTGCCAGCAGCTCGACTGGCTATTTCTACGAGCAGTACTTC.

The CDR3 DNA is TGTGCCAGTAGTATAGATGGGGACGAGCAGTACTTC. It encodes CASSIDGDEQYF. The chain has TRBV19 and TRBJ2-7; D remains unclear. CDR3 length equals 12 residues. Germline CDR1 is LNHDA and CDR2 is SQIVND (reference sequence). V was pared by 0 bases and J by 5 bases, with 5 bases between.

This chain uses TRBV7-9 with TRBJ2-5; maybe TRBD1 (5 bases). Trimming removed 3 bases at V and 0 bases at J, with 11 bases between. Germline CDR1 and CDR2: SEHNR and FQNEAQ (reference sequence). CDR3 length: 15 residues. The DNA of the CDR3 is TGTGCCAGCAGCTTTGGGCAGGGTAACCAAGAGACCCAGTACTTC. Translated: CASSFGQGNQETQYF.

This clone was counted between two and nine times. The chain employs TRBV9 and TRBJ1-1; TRBD1 is a possible D gene (5 bases). This CDR3 spans 13 amino acids. Germline-derived CDR1 and CDR2 are SGDLS and YYNGEE. V lost 2 bases, J lost 6 bases, and 11 bases lay in between. The CDR3 DNA reads TGTGCCAGCAGCGTGGGGCCGGGGTCTGAAGCTTTCTTT. This encodes CASSVGPGSEAFF.

The rearrangement links TRBV2 to TRBJ1-6; D is undetermined. Germline CDR1 is SNHLY and CDR2 is FYNNEI. The CDR3 loop spans 17 amino acids. Deletions cut 4 bases from V and 0 bases from J, with 13 bases between. CDR3 sequence reads: CASSVYASSSYNSPLHF. The CDR3 nucleotides read TGTGCCAGCAGTGTGTACGCTTCTAGCTCCTATAATTCACCCCTCCACTTT.

The chain combines TRBV5-5 with TRBJ2-7, with 8 nucleotides matching TRBD2. Losses at the gene ends were 4 bases for V and 6 bases for J; bases not matched to a gene: 12. The CDR3 has 15 amino acids. The germline V gene encodes CDR1 SGHKS and CDR2 YYEKEE (reference sequence). CDR3 in DNA: TGTGCCAGCAGCCAGATCACTAGCGGCCGAAGCGAGCAGTACTTC. It encodes CASSQITSGRSEQYF.

The CDR3 DNA follows: TGTGCCAGCAGTTTGGTTCTAGCGGGAGCCAGTACCGGTCTTCATGAGCAGTTCTTC. Translating it yields CASSLVLAGASTGLHEQFF. This chain connects TRBV27 to TRBJ2-1, with 10 positions matching TRBD2. Germline loops: CDR1 MNHEY, CDR2 SMNVEV (reference sequence). Trimming at V came to 3 bases and at J to 8 bases, leaving 19 bases not matched to a gene. The CDR3 extends over 19 amino acids.

The rearrangement uses TRBV2 and TRBJ1-1; D uncertain. The CDR3 is 12 residues long. The germline CDR1 and CDR2 sequences are SNHLY and FYNNEI. V dropped 6 bases and J dropped 8 bases, with 13 bases sitting between them. The DNA of the CDR3 is TGTGCCAGCAGGGACCAAGTAGAGGAAGCTTTCTTT. Translation: CASRDQVEEAFF. The whole variable domain, remainder taken from reference TRBV2 and TRBJ1-1, is EPEVTQTPSHQVTQMGQEVILRCVPISNHLYFYWYRQILGQKVEFLVSFYNNEISEKSEIFDDQFSVERPDGSNFTLKIRSTKLEDSAMYFCASRDQVEEAFFGQGTRLTVV.

This clone came up a few times. The V gene is TRBV4-2, the J gene TRBJ2-7; 8 bases line up with TRBD2. Unmatched junction bases numbered 7, after V lost 1 base and J lost 5 bases. This CDR3 is built from 15 residues. Looked up from germline, CDR1 is LGHNA and CDR2 is YNFKEQ. The CDR3 DNA reads TGTGCCAGCAGCCAAGGCTCGGGGGGGCCCGACGAGCAGTACTTC. The encoded protein is CASSQGSGGPDEQYF.

The chain has TRBV11-2 and TRBJ1-1; D is possibly TRBD1 (5 bases). With 1 base removed from V and 8 bases from J, the gap between germline ends came to 8 bases. The CDR3 sequence is 12 residues long. Germline V CDR1 and CDR2: SGHAT, FQNNGV. The CDR3 nucleotides are TGTGCCAGCAGCTTAGGCGACAGAGAAGCTTTCTTT. This codes for CASSLGDREAFF.

V usage is TRBV19 and J usage is TRBJ2-5; possibly TRBD2 for D (5 bases). V gave up 3 bases and J gave up 5 bases, with 16 bases separating them. Germline V gene data show CDR1 as LNHDA and CDR2 as SQIVND (reference sequence). The CDR3 runs to 15 residues. CDR3 DNA: TGTGCCAGTAGTATGAGGGAAGGGCCAAGGGAGACCCAGTACTTC. It is translated as CASSMREGPRETQYF.

V usage is TRBV7-9 and J usage is TRBJ2-3; D not certain. The CDR3 length is 11 residues. V lost 8 bases, J lost 2 bases, and 5 bases lay in between. The germline gives CDR1 SEHNR, CDR2 FQNEAQ (reference sequence). The CDR3 here is CASDHTDTQYF. The CDR3 coding sequence is TGTGCCAGCGACCACACAGATACGCAGTATTTT. Drawing the rest from reference TRBV7-9 and TRBJ2-3, the complete variable domain is DTGVSQNPRHKITKRGQNVTFRCDPISEHNRLYWYRQTLGQGPEFLTYFQNEAQLEKSRLLSDRFSAERPKGSFSTLEIQRTEQGDSAMYLCASDHTDTQYFGPGTRLTVL.

The J gene is TRBJ1-6, the V gene TRBV14; D might be TRBD1 (5 bases). The CDR3 is made up of 13 amino acids. V lost 4 bases to trimming and J lost 10 bases, with 11 bases between them. Germline V lookup: CDR1 SGHDN, CDR2 FVKESK. The CDR3: CASSPFGDSPLHF. As DNA, the CDR3 is TGTGCCAGCAGCCCTTTTGGGGACTCACCCCTCCACTTT.

The chain combines TRBV29-1 with TRBJ2-2; 7 nucleotides line up with TRBD2. V shed 5 bases and J 8 bases; nucleotides not matched to a gene: 5. Germline assignment: CDR1 SQVTM and CDR2 ANQGSEA. This CDR3 region has 12 residues. Here the CDR3 reads CSVSGKLGELFF. For the CDR3, the DNA is TGCAGCGTTAGCGGGAAACTGGGGGAGCTGTTTTTT.

This chain uses TRBV13 with TRBJ2-1; 8 bases map to TRBD2. The V gene's germline CDR1 is PRHDT and CDR2 FYEKMQ (reference sequence). The CDR3 loop spans 14 amino acids. V lost 10 bases and J lost 5; bases outside the gene matches: 10. The CDR3 nucleotides read TGTGCCACCCTAGCGGGCGGGGGAAACAATGAGCAGTTCTTC. Its protein is CATLAGGGNNEQFF.

The rearrangement uses TRBV6-4 and TRBJ2-1; D is perhaps TRBD2 (5 bases). Germline V gene lookup returns CDR1 MRHNA and CDR2 SNTAGT. CDR3 size: 16 residues. Trimming shortened V by 0 bases and J by 0 bases, and 9 bases separated the two germline ends. The CDR3 here is CASSDSAASSYNEQFF. The CDR3 DNA follows: TGTGCCAGCAGTGACTCAGCGGCGAGCTCCTACAATGAGCAGTTCTTC.

V is TRBV5-1 and J is TRBJ2-7; 8 bases agree with TRBD1. V shed 6 bases and J 3 bases; nucleotides not matched to a gene: 11. CDR3 length: 15 residues. Germline V gives CDR1 SGHRS, CDR2 YFSETQ. The CDR3 is CASKLQGGLIYEQYF. CDR3 coding DNA: TGCGCCAGCAAGTTACAGGGGGGTCTTATCTACGAGCAGTACTTC.

As DNA, the CDR3 is TGTGCCAGCCAGGGACTCGTGAACACTGAAGCTTTCTTT. Protein sequence: CASQGLVNTEAFF. The chain uses TRBV27 and TRBJ1-1; D may be TRBD1 (5 bases). This CDR3 spans 13 amino acids. Trimming took 8 bases from V and 0 from J, leaving 10 bases between them. Looked up from germline, CDR1 is MNHEY and CDR2 is SMNVEV (reference sequence).

This sequence joins TRBV5-4 and TRBJ2-7; unclear D gene. Trimming stripped 0 bases from V and 2 bases from J, with 6 bases between. The CDR3 is 13 residues long. The germline V gene has CDR1 SGHNT and CDR2 YYREEE (reference sequence). CDR3 sequence (DNA): TGTGCCAGCAGCTTGGAAGGCCCCTACGAGCAGTACTTC. It encodes CASSLEGPYEQYF. The variable domain in full, with the rest retrieved from reference TRBV5-4 and TRBJ2-7, is ETGVTQSPTHLIKTRGQQVTLRCSSQSGHNTVSWYQQALGQGPQFIFQYYREEENGRGNFPPRFSGLQFPNYSSELNVNALELDDSALYLCASSLEGPYEQYFGPGTRLTVT.

This clone was recorded only once. This chain links TRBV12-1 with TRBJ2-7; the table's D gene call, TRBD2, was not cross checked with the DNA. TRBV12-1 is a pseudogene locus. The CDR3 totals 14 residues. The CDR3 reads CASRPYYWRYEQYF. The CDR3 DNA follows: TGTGCCAGCAGGCCATACTACTGGCGCTACGAGCAGTACTTC.